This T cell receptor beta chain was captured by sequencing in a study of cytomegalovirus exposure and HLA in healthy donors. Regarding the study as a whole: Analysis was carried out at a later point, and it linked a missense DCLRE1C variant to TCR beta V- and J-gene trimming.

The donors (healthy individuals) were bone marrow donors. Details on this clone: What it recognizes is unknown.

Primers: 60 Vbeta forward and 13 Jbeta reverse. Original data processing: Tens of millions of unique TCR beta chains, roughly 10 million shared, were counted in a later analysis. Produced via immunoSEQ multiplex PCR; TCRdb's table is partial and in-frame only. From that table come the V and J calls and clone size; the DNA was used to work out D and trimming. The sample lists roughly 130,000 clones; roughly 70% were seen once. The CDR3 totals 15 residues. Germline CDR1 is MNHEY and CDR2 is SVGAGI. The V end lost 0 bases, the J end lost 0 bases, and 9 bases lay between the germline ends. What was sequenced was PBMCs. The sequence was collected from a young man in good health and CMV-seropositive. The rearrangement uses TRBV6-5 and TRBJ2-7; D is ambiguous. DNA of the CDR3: TGTGCCAGCAGTTACTCGAGTTTTGCCTCCTACGAGCAGTACTTC. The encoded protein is CASSYSSFASYEQYF.